This paragraph reports one T cell receptor (beta chain). Its antigen is not identified. The method was immunoSEQ multiplex PCR; TCRdb's version includes in-frame clones alone and lacks a portion of them. The sample has fewer than 90,000 clones; 75% to 95% are singletons. The CDR3 totals 15 residues. Germline V CDR1 and CDR2: LNHDA, SQIVND (reference sequence). The V gene end was trimmed by 5 bases and the J gene end by 2 bases; junction bases not matched to a gene: 7. Second-dose recipients at about 4 or about 12 weeks were treated as one pooled group. The sample is drawn from a study of T cell responses to AZD1222 COVID-19 vaccine. Overall study findings and caveats: Seropositive AZD1222 recipients at baseline numbered only five or six. Mapped onto spike, vaccine-associated CD4 TCRs spanned it and were dominant at 160-218 and 743-854. Close to half of spike-specific TCRs reportedly recognize unmutated variant regions.

This clonotype was obtained from an adult who received the AZD1222 COVID-19 vaccine. The sample was peripheral blood, taken 28 days after the second AZD1222 dose. The chain joins TRBV19 to TRBJ1-2, with 8 bases that match TRBD1. CDR3 residues: CASSVRDRLNYGYTF. As DNA, the CDR3 is TGTGCCAGTAGTGTCCGGGACAGGCTAAACTATGGCTACACCTTC.